This T cell receptor (beta chain) was sequenced during a study of molecular identifiers for immune sequencing clone quantification. Study details: RNA from 20,000 or 100,000 naive CD8 cells was split five ways in replicates, with four sequenced.

The study's findings and limits: Whereas clones above 20 RNA copies held under 1% of naive-cell molecules, they held over 98% of effector molecules. Barcode collisions between identical TCR molecules could shrink estimates of highly expanded clone sizes.

V dropped 4 bases and J dropped 1; count of bases not matched to a gene: 5. This CDR3 has 15 amino acids. Looked up from germline, CDR1 is SGHRS and CDR2 is YFSETQ. TCRdb reprocessed the PCR reads via MiXCR and lists one record per CDR3 protein. The table records roughly 100,000 distinct CDR3 sequences, 30% to 45% of them present only once. Comment on this clonotype: Its target is not known.

Sequencing was done on a sample of naive CD8+ T cells from blood, with Jurkat cell RNA spiked in. Subset in this sample: FACS-sorted CD8+CD4-CCR7+CD45RA+ naive T cells. The chain is built from TRBV5-1 and TRBJ1-1; TRBD1 matches at 9 bases. The receptor's source is a human donor in good health. Some libraries in this study had Jurkat cell RNA spiked in. The CDR3 loop reads CASSRDRVWNTEAFF. DNA for the CDR3: TGCGCCAGCAGCCGGGACAGGGTCTGGAACACTGAAGCTTTCTTT.